A selection of T cell receptor beta chains follows, all from one sample in a study of blood T cell repertoires in COVID-19. The protocol was immunoSEQ multiplex PCR, while the TCRdb copy is restricted to in-frame clones and leaves out a portion. There are approximately 440,000 clones in the sample; about nine tenths occur only once, and roughly 12% lies in the top ten. Sequencing was performed on peripheral blood. The receptor set was obtained from a woman in her fifties or sixties with COVID-19, enrolled during active disease. Both conserved end residues are part of each CDR3. Each record gives: CDR3 protein, CDR3 DNA, D gene, V gene, clone size, J gene. The D gene is left open where the match is weak. Size tells how often a clone was seen (once, few, many) or the class of an expanded clone, and some rows leave it out.

CDR3aa: CASSISEASAETQYF; CDR3nt: TGTGCCAGTAGTATCAGTGAGGCTAGCGCGGAGACCCAGTACTTC; d_gene: NA; v_gene: TRBV19; abundance: NA; j_gene: TRBJ2-5
CDR3aa: CASSPDRGPNEQYF; CDR3nt: TGCGCCAGCAGCCCGGACAGGGGTCCCAACGAGCAGTACTTC; d_gene: TRBD1; v_gene: TRBV5-1; abundance: NA; j_gene: TRBJ2-7
CDR3aa: CASSQETPGEHQPQHF; CDR3nt: TGTGCCAGCAGCCAAGAAACCCCTGGTGAGCATCAGCCCCAGCATTTT; d_gene: NA; v_gene: TRBV3-1/TRBV3-2; abundance: once; j_gene: TRBJ1-5
CDR3aa: CAWAGFYNEQFF; CDR3nt: TGTGCCTGGGCGGGGTTCTACAATGAGCAGTTCTTC; d_gene: NA; v_gene: TRBV30; abundance: NA; j_gene: TRBJ2-1
CDR3aa: CASSLRQGEETQYF; CDR3nt: TGTGCCAGCAGTTTAAGACAGGGGGAAGAGACCCAGTACTTC; d_gene: TRBD1; v_gene: TRBV28; abundance: NA; j_gene: TRBJ2-5
CDR3aa: CASSHPQGREQYF; CDR3nt: TGTGCCAGTAGTCACCCACAGGGGCGGGAGCAGTACTTC; d_gene: TRBD1; v_gene: TRBV19; abundance: NA; j_gene: TRBJ2-7
CDR3aa: CSASKQSTGELFF; CDR3nt: TGCAGTGCTAGTAAGCAAAGCACCGGGGAGCTGTTTTTT; d_gene: NA; v_gene: TRBV20-1; abundance: many; j_gene: TRBJ2-2
CDR3aa: CSVEDGGTGDHEQYF; CDR3nt: TGCAGCGTTGAAGACGGAGGGACAGGGGACCACGAGCAGTACTTC; d_gene: TRBD1; v_gene: TRBV29-1; abundance: NA; j_gene: TRBJ2-7
CDR3aa: CAWSVKTDYFQDEQYF; CDR3nt: TGTGCCTGGAGTGTGAAGACGGACTACTTTCAGGACGAGCAGTACTTC; d_gene: NA; v_gene: TRBV30; abundance: NA; j_gene: TRBJ2-7
CDR3aa: CASTPRGQRNTEAFF; CDR3nt: TGTGCCAGCACTCCCAGGGGACAGCGGAACACTGAAGCTTTCTTT; d_gene: TRBD1; v_gene: TRBV9; abundance: NA; j_gene: TRBJ1-1
CDR3aa: CASSPHGPPGTEAFF; CDR3nt: TGTGCCAGCAGCCCCCACGGGCCCCCGGGGACTGAAGCTTTCTTT; d_gene: NA; v_gene: TRBV9; abundance: NA; j_gene: TRBJ1-1
CDR3aa: CASSPLVGGNTEAFF; CDR3nt: TGTGCCAGCTCACCTCTTGTGGGGGGGAACACTGAAGCTTTCTTT; d_gene: NA; v_gene: TRBV18; abundance: NA; j_gene: TRBJ1-1
CDR3aa: CASSLGGAETQYF; CDR3nt: TGTGCCAGCAGTTTGGGAGGGGCGGAGACCCAGTACTTC; d_gene: TRBD2; v_gene: TRBV28; abundance: NA; j_gene: TRBJ2-5
CDR3aa: CASSYSKAGVPYEQYF; CDR3nt: TGTGCCAGCAGTTACTCGAAGGCGGGGGTTCCCTACGAGCAGTACTTC; d_gene: TRBD2; v_gene: TRBV6-5; abundance: NA; j_gene: TRBJ2-7
CDR3aa: CASSQDWTRGHEQFF; CDR3nt: TGTGCCAGCAGCCAAGATTGGACCCGCGGGCATGAGCAGTTCTTC; d_gene: NA; v_gene: TRBV3-1/TRBV3-2; abundance: NA; j_gene: TRBJ2-1
CDR3aa: CASSLQTTDTEAFF; CDR3nt: TGTGCCAGCAGCCTACAAACGACAGACACTGAAGCTTTCTTT; d_gene: NA; v_gene: TRBV6-5; abundance: NA; j_gene: TRBJ1-1
CDR3aa: CASSSGLNPTTGELFF; CDR3nt: TGTGCCAGCAGCTCCGGACTAAATCCGACCACCGGGGAGCTGTTTTTT; d_gene: NA; v_gene: TRBV5-4; abundance: NA; j_gene: TRBJ2-2
CDR3aa: CASSRQGGSPLHF; CDR3nt: TGTGCCAGCAGCCGACAGGGCGGTTCACCCCTCCACTTT; d_gene: TRBD1; v_gene: TRBV6-5; abundance: NA; j_gene: TRBJ1-6
CDR3aa: CASSRQAGANVLTF; CDR3nt: TGCGCCAGCAGCCGTCAGGCTGGGGCCAACGTCCTGACTTTC; d_gene: NA; v_gene: TRBV4-1; abundance: NA; j_gene: TRBJ2-6
CDR3aa: CASSLRMGGGANEQFF; CDR3nt: TGTGCCAGCAGCTTAAGAATGGGGGGGGGCGCGAATGAGCAGTTCTTC; d_gene: NA; v_gene: TRBV7-6; abundance: NA; j_gene: TRBJ2-1
CDR3aa: CASNSDRVDDYGYTF; CDR3nt: TGTGCCAGCAACTCGGACAGGGTTGATGACTATGGCTACACCTTC; d_gene: TRBD1; v_gene: TRBV2; abundance: once; j_gene: TRBJ1-2
CDR3aa: CASSPTTDYGYTF; CDR3nt: TGTGCCAGCTCACCAACGACAGACTATGGCTACACCTTC; d_gene: NA; v_gene: TRBV18; abundance: few; j_gene: TRBJ1-2
CDR3aa: CASSPPLTNIMNTEAFF; CDR3nt: TGTGCCAGTAGCCCACCGCTCACTAATATCATGAACACTGAAGCTTTCTTT; d_gene: NA; v_gene: TRBV19; abundance: once; j_gene: TRBJ1-1
CDR3aa: CASSPDSLTGSTGELFF; CDR3nt: TGCGCCAGCAGCCCGGACTCCTTGACAGGGAGCACCGGGGAGCTGTTTTTT; d_gene: TRBD1; v_gene: TRBV5-1; abundance: NA; j_gene: TRBJ2-2
CDR3aa: CAWSGGQENSPLHF; CDR3nt: TGTGCCTGGAGTGGCGGACAGGAGAATTCACCCCTCCACTTT; d_gene: TRBD1; v_gene: TRBV30; abundance: NA; j_gene: TRBJ1-6
CDR3aa: CASSPFQARPAGAKNIQYF; CDR3nt: TGCGCCAGCAGTCCCTTCCAGGCGCGACCGGCGGGAGCCAAAAACATTCAGTACTTC; d_gene: NA; v_gene: TRBV23-1; abundance: NA; j_gene: TRBJ2-4
CDR3aa: CASHQGQGISGYTF; CDR3nt: TGTGCCAGCCATCAAGGACAGGGGATATCTGGCTACACCTTC; d_gene: TRBD1; v_gene: TRBV6-5; abundance: NA; j_gene: TRBJ1-2
CDR3aa: CASSRGQAGGIQYF; CDR3nt: TGCGCCAGCAGCAGAGGACAGGCTGGGGGCATTCAGTACTTC; d_gene: TRBD1; v_gene: TRBV5-1; abundance: NA; j_gene: TRBJ2-4
CDR3aa: CATSATGAALPNEQFF; CDR3nt: TGTGCCACCAGTGCTACAGGGGCCGCACTCCCGAATGAGCAGTTCTTC; d_gene: TRBD1; v_gene: TRBV24-1; abundance: NA; j_gene: TRBJ2-1